The present entry profiles one T cell receptor beta chain with its context. Its target is unknown. Time point reported: week 5, during vaccination. Doses consisted of 300 ug of mutant IDH1 20-mer peptide each, paired with topical imiquimod. The sample is drawn from a study of a mutant IDH1 vaccine in newly diagnosed glioma. Across the study: Among treated patients, 62.5% were male and around 40% female, and mean age was around 40 years. The study's findings and limits: Vaccination elicited immune responses in roughly 93% of patients.

TCRdb's table, derived via immunoSEQ multiplex PCR, lists solely in-frame clones and lacks some. This table has over 45,000 clones, around 84% appearing once. This clonotype was sampled from a woman in her forties or fifties with glioma. The sequences come from PBMCs, collected from a glioma patient whose treatment included an IDH1 peptide vaccine.

The chain's CDR3 is CATQSSRNTEAFF. The CDR3 nucleotides read TGCGCCACCCAAAGTAGTAGGAACACTGAAGCTTTCTTT. This sequence joins TRBV10-1 and TRBJ1-1; D gene uncertain. This CDR3 region has 13 residues. V gave up 10 bases and J gave up 1 base, with 13 bases separating them. The V gene's germline CDR1 is WNHNN and CDR2 SYGVQD (reference sequence).